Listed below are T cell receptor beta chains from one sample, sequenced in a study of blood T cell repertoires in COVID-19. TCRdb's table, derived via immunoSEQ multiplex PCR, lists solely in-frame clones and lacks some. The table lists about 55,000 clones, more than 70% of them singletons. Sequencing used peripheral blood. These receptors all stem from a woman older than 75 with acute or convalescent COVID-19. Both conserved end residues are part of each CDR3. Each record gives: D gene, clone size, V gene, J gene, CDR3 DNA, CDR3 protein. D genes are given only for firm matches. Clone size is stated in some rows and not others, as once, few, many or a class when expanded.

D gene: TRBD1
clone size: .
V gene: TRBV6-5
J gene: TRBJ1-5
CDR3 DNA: TGTGCCAGCAGGGGGACAGGGAATCAGCCCCAGCATTTT
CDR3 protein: CASRGTGNQPQHF

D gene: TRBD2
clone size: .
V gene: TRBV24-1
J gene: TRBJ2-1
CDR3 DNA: TGTGCCACCAGTCCCGGGACTAGCGACTATTACAATGAGCAGTTCTTC
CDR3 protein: CATSPGTSDYYNEQFF

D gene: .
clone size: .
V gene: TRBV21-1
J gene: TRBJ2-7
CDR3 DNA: TGTGCCAGCAGCGGAGGGGACAGACACTTC
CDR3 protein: CASSGGDRHF

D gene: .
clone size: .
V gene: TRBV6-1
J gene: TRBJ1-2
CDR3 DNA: TGTGCCAGCAGTGAAGGTGGGAGATATGGCTACACCTTC
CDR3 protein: CASSEGGRYGYTF

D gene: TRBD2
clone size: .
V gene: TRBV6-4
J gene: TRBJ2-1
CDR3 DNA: TGTGCCAGCAGTGTGGAACCAGCGGGGAATGAGCAGTTCTTC
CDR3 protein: CASSVEPAGNEQFF

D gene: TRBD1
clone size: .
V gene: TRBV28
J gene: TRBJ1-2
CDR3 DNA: TGTGCCAGCAGCTATGACAGGGGGGGACCTAACTATGGCTACACCTTC
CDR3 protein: CASSYDRGGPNYGYTF

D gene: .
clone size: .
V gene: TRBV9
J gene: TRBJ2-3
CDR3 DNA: TGTGCCAGCAGCGTAGGAGCGGTTAAAGATACGCAGTATTTT
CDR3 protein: CASSVGAVKDTQYF

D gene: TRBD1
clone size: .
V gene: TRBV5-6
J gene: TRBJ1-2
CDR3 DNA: TGTGCCAGCAGCTCCGGGACAGGGGGTTTGCGTGGCTACACCTTC
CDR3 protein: CASSSGTGGLRGYTF

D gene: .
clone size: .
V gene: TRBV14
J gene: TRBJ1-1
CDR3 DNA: TGTGCCAGCAGCCAAGAGCTCACCAGGGGCACTGAAGCTTTCTTT
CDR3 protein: CASSQELTRGTEAFF

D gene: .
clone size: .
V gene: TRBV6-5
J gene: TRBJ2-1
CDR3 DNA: TGTGCCGGGGAAAGAGGAGGGCTCAATGAGCAGTTCTTC
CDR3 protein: CAGERGGLNEQFF

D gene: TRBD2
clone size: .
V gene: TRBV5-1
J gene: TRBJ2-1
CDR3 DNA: TGCGCCAGCAGCACGGGACTAGCGGGGGGGCCGTCCAATGAGCAGTTCTTC
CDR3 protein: CASSTGLAGGPSNEQFF

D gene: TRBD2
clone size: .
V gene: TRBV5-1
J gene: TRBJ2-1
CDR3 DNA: TGCGCCAGCAGCTTGGCCGTCGGGAGGGCCGGGAATGAGCAGTTCTTC
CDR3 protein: CASSLAVGRAGNEQFF

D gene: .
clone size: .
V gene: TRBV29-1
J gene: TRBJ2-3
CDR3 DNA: TGCAGCGCCGAGCGCTCCACAGATACGCAGTATTTT
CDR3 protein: CSAERSTDTQYF

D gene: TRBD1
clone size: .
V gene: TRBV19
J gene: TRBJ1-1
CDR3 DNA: TGTGCCAGTAGTCCACAGGGGGCGGGCACTGAAGCTTTCTTT
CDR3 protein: CASSPQGAGTEAFF

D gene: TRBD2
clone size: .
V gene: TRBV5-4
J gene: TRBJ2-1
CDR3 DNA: TGTGCCAGCAGCAGCCCCCGCGGGAGTACAGATGAGCAGTTCTTC
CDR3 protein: CASSSPRGSTDEQFF

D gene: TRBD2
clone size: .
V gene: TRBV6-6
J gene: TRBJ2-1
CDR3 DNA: TGTGCCAGCAGTTCCACTACGGGACTATCCAATGAGCAGTTCTTC
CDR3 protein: CASSSTTGLSNEQFF

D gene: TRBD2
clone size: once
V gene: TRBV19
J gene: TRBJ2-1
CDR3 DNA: TGTGCCAGTAGTATGGGGACTAGCGGGGTTCAGAGCTCCTACAATGAGCAATTCTTC
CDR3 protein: CASSMGTSGVQSSYNEQFF

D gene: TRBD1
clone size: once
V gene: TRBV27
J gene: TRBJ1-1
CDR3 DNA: TGTGCCAGCAATCCGGGACAGGGGAGGAACACTGAAGCTTTCTTT
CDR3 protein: CASNPGQGRNTEAFF

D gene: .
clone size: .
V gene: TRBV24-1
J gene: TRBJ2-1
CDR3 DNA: TGTGCCACCAGGACAGGGGAGGGCGGTGAGCAGTTCTTC
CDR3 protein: CATRTGEGGEQFF

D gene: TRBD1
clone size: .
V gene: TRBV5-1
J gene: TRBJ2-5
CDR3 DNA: TGCGCCAGCAGCACAGGGGGAATCGGAGAGACCCAGTACTTC
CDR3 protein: CASSTGGIGETQYF

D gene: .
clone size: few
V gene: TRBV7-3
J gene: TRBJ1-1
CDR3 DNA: TGTGCCAGCGCCCCGAGCGGGGCGCGGAACACTGAAGCTTTCTTT
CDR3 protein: CASAPSGARNTEAFF

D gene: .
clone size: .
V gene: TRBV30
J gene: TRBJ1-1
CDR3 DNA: TGTGCCTGGACTCCGACAGGGAACACTGAAGCTTTCTTT
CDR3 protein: CAWTPTGNTEAFF

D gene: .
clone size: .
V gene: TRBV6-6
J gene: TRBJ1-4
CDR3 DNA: TGTGCCAGCAGTCCCCAGGGGTCCTTTCTACTTAATGAAAAACTGTTTTTT
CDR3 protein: CASSPQGSFLLNEKLFF

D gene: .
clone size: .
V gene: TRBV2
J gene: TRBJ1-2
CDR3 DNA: TGTGCCAGCAGTGAAGACAGGGCTAAGTATGGCTACACCTTC
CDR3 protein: CASSEDRAKYGYTF

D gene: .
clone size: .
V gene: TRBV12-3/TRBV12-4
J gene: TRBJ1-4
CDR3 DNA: TGTGCCAGCAGTTTCGGGGGTAATGAAAAACTGTTTTTT
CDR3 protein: CASSFGGNEKLFF

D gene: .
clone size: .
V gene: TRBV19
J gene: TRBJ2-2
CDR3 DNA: TGTGCCAGTAGTATGCAGGGATCCGGGGAGCTGTTTTTT
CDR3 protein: CASSMQGSGELFF

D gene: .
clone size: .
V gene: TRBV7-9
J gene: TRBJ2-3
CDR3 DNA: TGTGCCAGCAGCTTTACCGAGGGAGAGTTAACAGATACGCAGTATTTT
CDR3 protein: CASSFTEGELTDTQYF

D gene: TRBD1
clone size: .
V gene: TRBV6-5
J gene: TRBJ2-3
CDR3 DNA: TGTGCCAGCAGTTACTCGATAGGGACAGGGGCAGATACGCAGTATTTT
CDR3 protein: CASSYSIGTGADTQYF

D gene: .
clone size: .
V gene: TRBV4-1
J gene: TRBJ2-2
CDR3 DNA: TGCGCCAGCAGCCTAGGCACAGCGAACACCGGGGAGCTGTTTTTT
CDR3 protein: CASSLGTANTGELFF

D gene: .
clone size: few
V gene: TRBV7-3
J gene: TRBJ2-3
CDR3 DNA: TGTGCCAGCAGCTTGTCTAGCACAGATACGCAGTATTTT
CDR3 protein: CASSLSSTDTQYF

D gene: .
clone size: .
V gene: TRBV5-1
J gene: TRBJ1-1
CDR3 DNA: TGCGCCAGCAGCTTGGAGTGGGGCCGTAGGGCTGAAGCTTTCTTT
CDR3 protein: CASSLEWGRRAEAFF

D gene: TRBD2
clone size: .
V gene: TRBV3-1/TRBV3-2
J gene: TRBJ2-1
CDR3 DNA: TGTGCCAGCAGCCCTCGGTCTAGCGGGGTCAATGAGCAGTTCTTC
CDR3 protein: CASSPRSSGVNEQFF

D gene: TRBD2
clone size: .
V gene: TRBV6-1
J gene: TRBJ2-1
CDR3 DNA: TGTGCCAGCAGCGAACTAGCGGCCAGCTCCTACAATGAGCAGTTCTTC
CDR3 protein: CASSELAASSYNEQFF

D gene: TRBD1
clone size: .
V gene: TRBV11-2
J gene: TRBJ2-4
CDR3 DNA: TGTGCCAGCAGCTTACGGGGACAGGGGCAAGCCAAAAACATTCAGTACTTC
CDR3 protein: CASSLRGQGQAKNIQYF

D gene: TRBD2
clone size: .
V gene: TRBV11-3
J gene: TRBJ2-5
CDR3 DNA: TGTGCCAGCAGCTTACTCGGGGGGGTGGAGACCCAGTACTTC
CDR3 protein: CASSLLGGVETQYF

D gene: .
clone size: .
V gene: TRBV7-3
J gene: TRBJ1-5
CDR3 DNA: TGTGCCAGCAGCTTTACCCCGGGGCAGCCCCAGCATTTT
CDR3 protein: CASSFTPGQPQHF

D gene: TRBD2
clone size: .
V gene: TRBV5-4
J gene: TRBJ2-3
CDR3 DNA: TGTGCCAGCAGCTTACGACTAGCGGGGGGCACAGATACGCAGTATTTT
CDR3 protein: CASSLRLAGGTDTQYF

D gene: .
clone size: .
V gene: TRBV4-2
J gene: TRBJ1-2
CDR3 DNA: TGTGCCAGCAGCCAAGATTGGACGAGGGTACCGGGCTACACCTTC
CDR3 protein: CASSQDWTRVPGYTF

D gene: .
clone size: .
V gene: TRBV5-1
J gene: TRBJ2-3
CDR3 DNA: TGCGCCAGCAGCTTGGCCCCACTTGAAACTAGCACAGATACGCAGTATTTT
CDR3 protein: CASSLAPLETSTDTQYF

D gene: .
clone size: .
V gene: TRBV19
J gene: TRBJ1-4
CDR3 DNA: TGTGCCAGTAGTATTAGAACAGGGTTCTCTAATGAAAAACTGTTTTTT
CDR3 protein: CASSIRTGFSNEKLFF

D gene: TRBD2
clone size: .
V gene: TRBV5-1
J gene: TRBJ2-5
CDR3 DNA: TGCGCCAGCAGTAGCGGGGGGGTGGAGACCCAGTACTTC
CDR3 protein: CASSSGGVETQYF